The 8 T cell receptor beta chains given below trace back to one sample, sequenced in a study of blood T cell repertoires in COVID-19. The repertoire was sequenced with immunoSEQ multiplex PCR; TCRdb's copy has only in-frame clones and lacks some. The sample has around 250,000 clones, roughly 79% seen once. The sequencing input was PBMCs or T cells enriched from blood (not recorded which). The receptor source for this set is a man in his forties who had recovered from COVID-19.

The chain uses TRBV7-2 and TRBJ2-1; tentatively, D is TRBD2 (6 bases). This CDR3 contains 14 residues. Trimming removed 1 base at V and 6 bases at J, with 10 bases between. Germline V gene data show CDR1 as SGHTA and CDR2 as FQGNSA. CDR3 region: CASSLDGDSNEQFF. The CDR3 nucleotides are TGTGCCAGCAGCTTAGATGGGGACTCCAATGAGCAGTTCTTC.

This clone was seen only a few times. CDR3 sequence reads: CASTSGQGHYEQYF. CDR3 nucleotides: TGTGCCAGCACCTCGGGACAGGGACACTACGAGCAGTACTTC. The chain couples TRBV3-1 (or the pseudogene TRBV3-2) to TRBJ2-7, with TRBD1 identical over 9 bases. With 7 bases clipped from V and 3 bases from J, the junction kept 7 bases outside the gene matches. The CDR3 totals 14 residues. CDR1 is LGHDT, CDR2 YNNKEL, per germline (reference sequence).

This chain links TRBV28 with TRBJ2-7; D perhaps matches TRBD1 (6 bases). The CDR3 has 14 residues. With 11 bases removed from V and 2 bases from J, the gap between germline ends came to 19 bases. Germline loops: CDR1 MDHEN, CDR2 SYDVKM. The CDR3 reads CASNRAGVTYEQYF. The CDR3 bases are TGTGCCTCCAACCGCGCAGGGGTAACCTACGAGCAGTACTTC.

CDR3 coding DNA: TGTGCCTGGACCCATTATAGTGGCTACACCTTC. It translates to CAWTHYSGYTF. The chain employs TRBV30 and TRBJ1-2, with D uncertain. From germline, CDR1 is GTSNPN and CDR2 SVGIG (reference sequence). Trimming took 4 bases from V and 7 from J, leaving 10 bases between them. This CDR3 comprises 11 residues.

This clone was observed a few times. V and J are TRBV27 and TRBJ1-5, with TRBD1 identical over 8 bases. The V gene end was trimmed by 2 bases and the J gene end by 11 bases; junction bases not matched to a gene: 5. The CDR3 covers 13 residues. Germline V lookup: CDR1 MNHEY, CDR2 SMNVEV (reference sequence). The CDR3 DNA reads as TGTGCCAGCAGTTTAGACAGGGGAAGGGCCCAGCATTTT. It is translated as CASSLDRGRAQHF.

This clone has more than one count but fewer than ten. The V call is TRBV28, the J call TRBJ1-1; perhaps TRBD1 as D (6 bases). V lost 7 bases to trimming and J lost 4 bases, with 13 bases between them. The germline V gene encodes CDR1 MDHEN and CDR2 SYDVKM. The CDR3 consists of 13 residues. The CDR3 loop is CASTQQGPTEAFF. The CDR3 coding sequence is TGTGCCAGCACCCAACAGGGCCCCACTGAAGCTTTCTTT.

The chain carries TRBV7-3 and TRBJ2-1; 9 bases align to TRBD2. Germline loops: CDR1 SGHTA, CDR2 FQGTGA. With 2 bases clipped from V and 3 bases from J, the junction kept 2 bases outside the gene matches. CDR3 size: 15 residues. This CDR3 is CASSLLSGSYNEQFF. In DNA form, the CDR3 reads TGTGCCAGCAGCTTACTTAGCGGGAGCTACAATGAGCAGTTCTTC.

V and J are TRBV4-3 and TRBJ2-5, with 8 nucleotides matching TRBD2. CDR1 is LGHNA and CDR2 is YSLEER in the germline V gene. J gave up 4 bases and V 3 bases, and 10 bases lay outside the gene matches. The CDR3 is 16 residues long. DNA for the CDR3: TGCGCCAGCAGCCACGCCCGGGAGGGGCCCCTAGAGACCCAGTACTTC. Amino acid sequence: CASSHAREGPLETQYF.